The 24 T cell receptor beta chains below were found in one sample sequenced in a study of CD8 T cells in Susac syndrome. Reverse transcription of about 0.5 to 1 ug RNA used random hexamers. MiXCR was run by TCRdb on the immunoSEQ multiplex PCR reads, yielding one entry per CDR3 protein. The sample has 210,000 or so distinct CDR3 sequences, roughly 93% seen once. Input material: CD4+ T cells from PBMCs. Every receptor here comes from a human donor with Susac syndrome.

V is TRBV6-1 and J is TRBJ1-5; 7 bases are a match to TRBD1. J was trimmed by 4 bases and V by 5 bases; bases with no gene match: 5. Looked up from germline, CDR1 is MNHNS and CDR2 is SASEGT. The CDR3 consists of 14 residues. CDR3 amino acids: CASSTGTVNQPQHF. The CDR3 DNA follows: TGTGCCAGCAGTACCGGGACAGTAAATCAGCCCCAGCATTTT.

This chain connects TRBV20-1 to TRBJ2-1; 9 bases fit TRBD1. There are 15 residues in the CDR3. V lost 0 bases, J lost 8 bases, and 8 bases stayed unmatched. Germline CDR1 reads DFQATT; CDR2 reads SNEGSKA (reference sequence). CDR3: CSARDLGTGSDEQFF. The CDR3 DNA reads TGCAGTGCTAGAGATCTCGGGACAGGGTCCGATGAGCAGTTCTTC.

The chain joins TRBV20-1 to TRBJ1-2; D possibly corresponds to TRBD1 (6 bases). V was clipped by 1 base and J by 8 bases, with 11 bases between them. CDR1 and CDR2 (germline): DFQATT, SNEGSKA (reference sequence). There are 12 residues in the CDR3. DNA of the CDR3: TGCAGTGCTAGAGCACAGGGTGGCGGCTACACCTTC. Its translation is CSARAQGGGYTF.

This clonotype was seen just once. In nucleotides, the CDR3 is TGTGCCATCAGTGTGGGAGACGGCAATCAGCCCCAGCATTTT. This codes for CAISVGDGNQPQHF. The V and J genes are TRBV10-3 and TRBJ1-5; no reliable D call. V lost 4 bases and J lost 2, with 9 bases in between. Germline CDR1 ENHRY, CDR2 SYGVKD. CDR3 length: 14 residues.

This clonotype was seen a single time. The chain joins TRBV4-1 to TRBJ2-5; 8 nucleotides match TRBD2. Germline V gives CDR1 MGHRA, CDR2 YSYEKL. The CDR3 is 18 residues long. V lost 1 base to trimming and J lost 5 bases; unmatched junction nucleotides: 15. The CDR3 DNA sequence: TGCGCCAGCAGCCAAGCCCAAGGGTCGGGGGGGGCTCTTGAGACCCAGTACTTC. Translation gives CASSQAQGSGGALETQYF.

CDR3 region: CSVEGDRETGRGANVLTF. DNA of the CDR3: TGCAGCGTTGAAGGGGACCGTGAGACAGGTCGTGGGGCCAACGTCCTGACTTTC. The genes are TRBV29-1 and TRBJ2-6, with a weak D call TRBD1 (6 bases). Germline-derived CDR1 and CDR2 are SQVTM and ANQGSEA. CDR3 length: 18 amino acids. V dropped 1 base and J dropped 3 bases, with 19 bases sitting between them.

The chain couples TRBV30 to TRBJ2-7; D is uncertain. Germline CDR1 is GTSNPN and CDR2 is SVGIG (reference sequence). CDR3 length: 14 residues. Trimming shortened V by 2 bases and J by 0 bases, and 11 bases separated the two germline ends. The CDR3 coding sequence is TGTGCCTGGAGTCCTGGACGGACCTCCTACGAGCAGTACTTC. Residues: CAWSPGRTSYEQYF.

This chain connects TRBV9 to TRBJ1-6; D is perhaps TRBD1 (5 bases). CDR1 is SGDLS and CDR2 is YYNGEE in the germline V gene. The CDR3 is 15 residues long. Trimming took 3 bases from V and 11 from J, leaving 18 bases between them. The CDR3 is CASSAPGGRETPLHF. CDR3 nucleotide sequence: TGTGCCAGCAGCGCCCCCGGGGGAAGGGAAACACCCCTCCACTTT.

J is TRBJ1-2 and V is TRBV30; D is perhaps TRBD1 (5 bases). The V end lost 2 bases, the J end lost 2 bases, and 6 bases lay between the germline ends. CDR3 length: 12 amino acids. Per germline, CDR1 GTSNPN and CDR2 SVGIG (reference sequence). The CDR3, as DNA: TGTGCCTGGAGTAACAGGAACTATGGCTACACCTTC. Protein product: CAWSNRNYGYTF.

This clonotype has a single count. The chain has TRBV5-4 and TRBJ2-7; the match to TRBD1 covers 12 bases. The CDR3 consists of 16 residues. V lost 3 bases and J lost 7; bases outside the gene matches: 11. The V gene's germline CDR1 is SGHNT and CDR2 YYREEE (reference sequence). CDR3 in amino acids: CASSSSRDRGLGEQYF. CDR3 DNA: TGTGCCAGCAGCTCTAGCCGGGACAGGGGGCTAGGTGAGCAGTACTTC.

The CDR3, as DNA: TGTGCCAGCAGCCACAGGGCAGGGACCTACGAGCAGTACTTC. It is translated as CASSHRAGTYEQYF. J is TRBJ2-7 and V is TRBV3-1, with a weak D call TRBD1 (5 bases). This CDR3 is 14 amino acids long. Germline lookup yields CDR1 LGHDT and CDR2 YNNKEL (reference sequence). The germline V and J ends were trimmed by 3 bases and 2 bases, with 11 bases remaining between them.

The chain is built from TRBV27 and TRBJ1-2; possible D gene TRBD1, 5 bases. Trimming took off 3 bases at V and 8 bases at J, with 16 bases between the two ends. This CDR3 spans 14 amino acids. Germline V gene lookup returns CDR1 MNHEY and CDR2 SMNVEV (reference sequence). DNA of the CDR3: TGTGCCAGCAGTTTGGGGGTTCGGGGGGAAGGCTACACCTTC. Its translation is CASSLGVRGEGYTF.

The genes are TRBV7-8 and TRBJ1-2, with D hard to call. CDR1 is SGHVS and CDR2 is FQNEAQ in the germline V gene. The CDR3 is 12 amino acids. V lost 5 bases and J 1 base, leaving 5 bases between the germline ends. The CDR3 reads CASSTRNYGYTF. The CDR3 DNA reads as TGTGCCAGCAGCACCCGTAACTATGGCTACACCTTC.

This chain joins TRBV4-3 and TRBJ1-2, with 8 nucleotides matching TRBD1. V lost 1 base and J lost 3; bases outside the gene matches: 4. The CDR3 has 15 amino acids. CDR1 LGHNA and CDR2 YSLEER come from the germline V gene. The CDR3 reads CASSQATGGDYGYTF. For the CDR3, the DNA is TGCGCCAGCAGCCAAGCCACAGGGGGGGACTATGGCTACACCTTC.

This chain joins TRBV6-5 and TRBJ1-2; tentatively, D is TRBD1 (6 bases). CDR3 length: 14 residues. The germline CDR1 and CDR2 sequences are MNHEY and SVGAGI. V lost 5 bases, J lost 7 bases, and 17 bases lay in between. CDR3 sequence (DNA): TGTGCCAGCAGTCCAAACAGGGATGTGGGTGGCTACACCTTC. This encodes CASSPNRDVGGYTF.

The CDR3 here is CASSGPVPNTEAFF. As DNA, the CDR3 is TGTGCCAGCAGTGGCCCAGTCCCCAACACTGAAGCTTTCTTT. The rearrangement links TRBV27 to TRBJ1-1; D is uncertain. The CDR3 loop spans 14 amino acids. Trimming removed 5 bases at V and 2 bases at J, with 12 bases between. Germline V gene sequence: CDR1 MNHEY, CDR2 SMNVEV (reference sequence).

The chain carries TRBV24-1 and TRBJ2-5; 8 positions agree with TRBD2. CDR1 and CDR2 from the germline V gene are KGHDR and SFDVKD. The CDR3 runs 15 residues. V shed 4 bases, J shed 2 bases, and the junction held 5 bases outside the gene matches. CDR3 sequence (DNA): TGTGCCACCAGTGACCCCGGGAGGGGGCAAGAGACCCAGTACTTC. This translates into CATSDPGRGQETQYF.

V is TRBV5-6 and J is TRBJ2-5; 11 nucleotides agree with TRBD2. V shed 1 base and J 4 bases; nucleotides not matched to a gene: 6. Germline V gene lookup returns CDR1 SGHDT and CDR2 YYEEEE. CDR3 length: 16 amino acids. Here the CDR3 DNA reads TGTGCCAGCAGCTTGCCGCCACTAGCGGGGGTAGAGACCCAGTACTTC. Residues: CASSLPPLAGVETQYF.

This sequence joins TRBV5-1 and TRBJ1-1; D perhaps matches TRBD1 (6 bases). Germline CDR1 and CDR2: SGHRS and YFSETQ. The CDR3 consists of 17 residues. V lost 4 bases to trimming and J lost 1 base, with 20 bases between them. The CDR3 sequence is CASSLTGQPLGNTEAFF. Written as DNA, the CDR3 is TGCGCCAGCAGCCTAACAGGACAGCCCCTCGGGAACACTGAAGCTTTCTTT.

Concerning this clonotype: At one boundary the junction diverges from the germline segment, which might be a read error. The rearrangement uses TRBV12-3 or TRBV12-4 and TRBJ1-3; D not certain. This CDR3 region has 12 residues. CDR3 loop: CAHGFSENTIYF. DNA of the CDR3: TGTGCCCACGGCTTCTCTGAAAACACCATATATTTT.

The chain links TRBV20-1 to TRBJ2-4; 7 bases align to TRBD2. The CDR3 loop spans 13 amino acids. Trimming removed 6 bases from V and 3 bases from J; junction bases left unmatched: 5. The germline gives CDR1 DFQATT, CDR2 SNEGSKA (reference sequence). The DNA for the CDR3 is TGCAGTGCAGTGGGCGGGGGCAAAAACATTCAGTACTTC. Residues: CSAVGGGKNIQYF.

This clonotype was seen a single time. The V call is TRBV12-3 or TRBV12-4, the J call TRBJ1-6; the match to TRBD1 covers 7 bases. With V trimmed by 5 bases and J by 9 bases, 7 bases remained unmatched. CDR3 size: 14 residues. CDR3 DNA: TGTGCCAGCAGTCGACAGGGAGGTGTTTCACCCCTCCACTTT. This gives the protein CASSRQGGVSPLHF.

The chain is built from TRBV5-4 and TRBJ1-3, with no clear D. This CDR3 is 14 amino acids long. Germline V lookup: CDR1 SGHNT, CDR2 YYREEE (reference sequence). The V gene lost 3 bases and the J gene lost 2 bases, with 9 bases spanning the gap. CDR3 sequence reads: CASSYGRAGNTIYF. CDR3 coding DNA: TGTGCCAGCAGCTATGGGAGGGCTGGAAACACCATATATTTT.

The V gene is TRBV12-3 or TRBV12-4, the J gene TRBJ1-4; D unresolved. V lost 3 bases and J 0 bases, leaving 5 bases between the germline ends. This CDR3 region has 14 residues. CDR3 DNA sequence: TGTGCCAGCAGTTTCCAGTCAACTAATGAAAAACTGTTTTTT. It encodes CASSFQSTNEKLFF.